This entry lists 17 T cell receptor beta chains sequenced from one sample in a study of blood T cell repertoires in COVID-19 (dated by TCRdb to about 2020). The library relied on the immunoSEQ multiplex PCR assay. What TCRdb holds here is the immuneACCESS table cut down to in-frame rearrangements. Part of the clones is not present; checked against another copy, under half of the missing clones reflect an unresolved V gene, and the others are unexplained. Counted in this sample were about 330,000 clones; under 90% of them appeared once. About 10% of the sample is in the top ten clones. The specimen sequenced was PBMCs or T cells enriched from blood (not recorded which). These receptor sequences come from a woman in her late teens or twenties who had recovered from COVID-19.

The genes are TRBV29-1 and TRBJ1-2; 9 bases fit TRBD1. CDR1 and CDR2 from the germline V gene are SQVTM and ANQGSEA. CDR3 size: 13 residues. Trimming removed 6 bases from V and 3 bases from J; junction bases left unmatched: 5. The CDR3 here is CSVNRGLDYGYTF. The CDR3 region has the DNA TGCAGCGTCAACAGGGGGCTGGACTATGGCTACACCTTC. Together with reference TRBV29-1 and TRBJ1-2, the CDR3 gives the full variable domain: SAVISQKPSRDICQRGTSLTIQCQVDSQVTMMFWYRQQPGQSLTLIATANQGSEATYESGFVIDKFPISRPNLTFSTLTVSNMSPEDSSIYLCSVNRGLDYGYTFGSGTRLTVV.

This chain's CDR3 is CSVSAGAFEAFF. CDR3 nucleotides: TGCAGCGTTTCGGCAGGGGCGTTTGAAGCTTTCTTT. This rearrangement joins TRBV29-1 to TRBJ1-1; D might be TRBD1 (6 bases). Trimming removed 5 bases from V and 7 bases from J, with 14 bases in between. The CDR3 is 12 amino acids. Per the germline V gene, CDR1 is SQVTM and CDR2 is ANQGSEA.

The genes are TRBV18 and TRBJ1-3; D may be TRBD1 (6 bases). The CDR3 covers 15 residues. V lost 2 bases to trimming and J lost 4 bases, with 12 bases between them. The germline V gene has CDR1 KGHSH and CDR2 LQKENI. The CDR3 here is CASSPSTDRGNTIYF. The CDR3, as DNA: TGTGCCAGCTCACCATCAACTGACAGGGGAAACACCATATATTTT.

This clone was counted once. V and J are TRBV6-5 and TRBJ2-3, with D unresolved. This CDR3 contains 12 residues. In germline, CDR1 is MNHEY, CDR2 SVGAGI. Trimming pared 7 bases from V and 1 base from J, leaving 6 bases between. The CDR3 protein is CASTPGTDTQYF. DNA for the CDR3: TGTGCCAGCACCCCGGGCACAGATACGCAGTATTTT.

In this sample, this clone turned up a few times. This sample also contains other DNA sequences that code for the same CDR3. The CDR3 DNA sequence: TGTGCCAGCACTAGGGACAGAATGAACACTGAAGCTTTCTTT. This encodes CASTRDRMNTEAFF. The chain employs TRBV2 and TRBJ1-1, with TRBD1 matching over 7 bases. The CDR3 contains 14 residues. Trimming cost V 7 bases and J 0 bases; bases outside gene matches: 5. The germline gives CDR1 SNHLY, CDR2 FYNNEI. Together with reference TRBV2 and TRBJ1-1, the CDR3 gives the full variable domain: EPEVTQTPSHQVTQMGQEVILRCVPISNHLYFYWYRQILGQKVEFLVSFYNNEISEKSEIFDDQFSVERPDGSNFTLKIRSTKLEDSAMYFCASTRDRMNTEAFFGQGTRLTVV.

This clone was found a few times. The chain employs TRBV10-3 and TRBJ2-7, with 14 bases that match TRBD2. The germline V gene has CDR1 ENHRY and CDR2 SYGVKD. The V and J ends lost 10 bases and 3 bases, in that order; junction bases with no gene match: 5. This CDR3 is 14 amino acids long. CDR3 bases: TGTGCCAGCACCGGGACTAGCGGGAGCTACGAGCAGTACTTC. Residues: CASTGTSGSYEQYF.

This clone has more than one count but fewer than ten. This chain links TRBV29-1 with TRBJ1-1, with no clear D. Germline CDR1 is SQVTM and CDR2 is ANQGSEA. CDR3 length: 13 amino acids. V was cut by 4 bases and J by 2 bases, with 11 bases left in between. The CDR3 DNA reads as TGCAGCGTTGCACAGACCCTTAACACTGAAGCTTTCTTT. Translated, it gives CSVAQTLNTEAFF.

The chain recombines TRBV3-1 (or the pseudogene TRBV3-2) with TRBJ1-1; 7 bases are a match to TRBD1. This CDR3 is 14 amino acids long. The germline CDR1 and CDR2 sequences are LGHDT and YNNKEL (reference sequence). The trim removed 4 bases at V and 3 bases at J, leaving 5 bases unmatched. The CDR3 DNA reads TGTGCCAGCAGCCCGACAGGGTCGCACACTGAAGCTTTCTTT. Protein sequence: CASSPTGSHTEAFF.

J is TRBJ1-2 and V is TRBV28; 8 bases fit TRBD1. The trim removed 8 bases at V and 5 bases at J, leaving 16 bases unmatched. The germline V gene has CDR1 MDHEN and CDR2 SYDVKM. This CDR3 has 16 residues. The CDR3 DNA sequence: TGTGCCAGCCTATCCCTAGACAGGGGAGGAGGGTATGGCTACACCTTC. It encodes CASLSLDRGGGYGYTF.

The chain is built from TRBV6-5 and TRBJ1-1; D gene ambiguous. Germline V gene data show CDR1 as MNHEY and CDR2 as SVGAGI. The CDR3 sequence is 14 residues long. The V gene lost 6 bases and the J gene lost 2 bases, with 13 bases spanning the gap. CDR3 DNA: TGTGCCAGCAGACCGCAAGACTTCAACACTGAAGCTTTCTTT. Amino acid sequence: CASRPQDFNTEAFF.

The V call is TRBV9, the J call TRBJ2-5; D call uncertain. The CDR3 loop spans 13 amino acids. Germline CDR1 is SGDLS and CDR2 is YYNGEE. Trimming shortened V by 4 bases and J by 1 base, and 8 bases separated the two germline ends. CDR3 bases: TGTGCCAGCAGCCCCCCAGTCCAAGAGACCCAGTACTTC. This encodes CASSPPVQETQYF.

To note about this clone: One end of the junction is discordant with germline, which a read error may explain. The V call is TRBV7-7, the J call TRBJ2-2, with a weak D call TRBD1 (6 bases). There are 16 residues in the CDR3. Germline loops: CDR1 SSHAT, CDR2 FNYEAQ (reference sequence). This chain's CDR3 is CASSLSAGVDTEELFF. As DNA, the CDR3 is TGTGCTAGCAGCTTGAGTGCAGGGGTCGACACCGAGGAGCTGTTTTTT.

V usage is TRBV6-5 and J usage is TRBJ2-5; 7 nucleotides align to TRBD2. The J segment lost 0 bases and the V segment lost 6 bases, leaving 7 bases of the junction unmatched. This CDR3 comprises 15 residues. From germline, CDR1 is MNHEY and CDR2 SVGAGI. DNA of the CDR3: TGTGCCAGCAGCGGCGGGGGTTCGTACCAAGAGACCCAGTACTTC. Translation gives CASSGGGSYQETQYF.

The gene calls are TRBV29-1 and TRBJ1-1; 7 bases fit TRBD1. Unmatched junction bases numbered 6, after V lost 7 bases and J lost 1 base. The length of the CDR3 is 13 residues. Germline V gene sequence: CDR1 SQVTM, CDR2 ANQGSEA. The CDR3 nucleotides read TGCAGCGGGACCGGGACAGCGAACACTGAAGCTTTCTTT. This translates into CSGTGTANTEAFF.

The V and J genes are TRBV27 and TRBJ2-1, with TRBD2 matching over 11 bases. Germline V gene sequence: CDR1 MNHEY, CDR2 SMNVEV (reference sequence). CDR3 length: 15 residues. V shed 5 bases and J 9 bases; nucleotides not matched to a gene: 9. The CDR3 DNA is TGTGCCAGCAGTCCATTAGCGGGGGGGCGGGGTGAGCAGTTCTTC. This translates into CASSPLAGGRGEQFF.

The rearrangement uses TRBV7-2 and TRBJ2-5; the match to TRBD2 covers 9 bases. V lost 3 bases, J lost 4 bases, and 6 bases stayed unmatched. The CDR3 consists of 15 residues. Germline lookup yields CDR1 SGHTA and CDR2 FQGNSA. CDR3: CASSFQAGGPETQYF. The CDR3 DNA reads TGTGCCAGCAGCTTCCAAGCGGGGGGCCCAGAGACCCAGTACTTC.

As for this clone: Other DNA sequences of this sample code for an identical CDR3. The chain recombines TRBV4-2 with TRBJ2-7, with 13 bases aligning to TRBD2. Trimming took 4 bases from V and 1 from J; bases not matched to a gene: 1. The germline gives CDR1 LGHNA, CDR2 YNFKEQ. This CDR3 has 15 residues. The CDR3 spells CASSPGLAGSYEQYF. CDR3 nucleotide sequence: TGTGCCAGCAGCCCGGGACTAGCGGGGTCCTACGAGCAGTACTTC.